Each of the 24 T cell receptor beta chains below was sequenced from the same sample in a study of cytomegalovirus exposure and HLA in healthy donors. PCR primers comprised 60 Vbeta and 13 Jbeta primers. Data came from immunoSEQ multiplex PCR; TCRdb stores just in-frame clones and leaves some out. This table has around 99,000 clones, 70% to 80% appearing once. Sequencing was carried out using PBMCs. These TCRs come from a man aged 35-49 years in good health and CMV-seronegative.

The chain combines TRBV5-4 with TRBJ2-7, with D unclear. Germline V gives CDR1 SGHNT, CDR2 YYREEE (reference sequence). This CDR3 has 14 amino acids. V lost 0 bases to trimming and J lost 3 bases, with 10 bases between them. For the CDR3, the DNA is TGTGCCAGCAGCTTGGGCAGGTTAGACTACGAGCAGTACTTC. It translates to CASSLGRLDYEQYF.

Written as DNA, the CDR3 is TGTGCCAGCAGTGGCCGGGACAAATTGGCAGATACGCAGTATTTT. Protein sequence: CASSGRDKLADTQYF. The chain couples TRBV28 to TRBJ2-3; TRBD1 might be the D (6 bases). Germline CDR1 reads MDHEN; CDR2 reads SYDVKM. V lost 5 bases and J 4 bases, leaving 16 bases between the germline ends. This CDR3 comprises 15 residues.

V usage is TRBV7-2 and J usage is TRBJ2-3, with TRBD1 as a possible D gene (5 bases). This CDR3 has 15 residues. Trimming took 0 bases from V and 2 from J, leaving 9 bases between them. Germline V gene lookup returns CDR1 SGHTA and CDR2 FQGNSA. The CDR3 DNA reads as TGTGCCAGCAGCTTAGCCCCAGGGTCCACAGATACGCAGTATTTT. Translated: CASSLAPGSTDTQYF.

The J gene is TRBJ2-6, the V gene TRBV6-1; D ambiguous. The CDR3 extends over 15 amino acids. Germline assignment: CDR1 MNHNS and CDR2 SASEGT. V was pared by 4 bases and J by 0 bases, with 7 bases between. In nucleotides, the CDR3 is TGTGCCAGCAGTGTGGCTGACTCTGGGGCCAACGTCCTGACTTTC. As protein: CASSVADSGANVLTF.

The rearrangement joins TRBV6-1 to TRBJ1-2; TRBD1 agrees at 10 bases. CDR1 and CDR2 (germline): MNHNS, SASEGT. The CDR3 extends over 15 amino acids. Losses at the gene ends were 6 bases for V and 7 bases for J; bases not matched to a gene: 11. CDR3 sequence: CASRGDRGWSGGYTF. The CDR3 DNA follows: TGTGCCAGCAGGGGGGACAGGGGATGGTCGGGTGGCTACACCTTC.

With respect to this clone: Other nucleotide sequences in the sample specify the same CDR3. The chain joins TRBV28 to TRBJ2-7, with a weak D call TRBD2 (6 bases). The CDR3 consists of 13 residues. The V and J ends lost 6 bases and 0 bases respectively, with 9 bases between them. Germline assignment: CDR1 MDHEN and CDR2 SYDVKM. CDR3 DNA sequence: TGTGCCAGCAGCCCCGGGGGCTCCTACGAGCAGTACTTC. As protein: CASSPGGSYEQYF.

The J gene is TRBJ2-2, the V gene TRBV6-5, with TRBD1 as a possible D gene (6 bases). Trimming removed 10 bases from V and 5 bases from J, with 11 bases in between. The CDR3 runs to 12 residues. Germline V lookup: CDR1 MNHEY, CDR2 SVGAGI. The CDR3 sequence: CATFTGTGELFF. The DNA of the CDR3 is TGTGCCACATTTACAGGGACCGGGGAGCTGTTTTTT.

This chain uses TRBV7-2 with TRBJ1-1; maybe TRBD1 (6 bases). CDR3 length equals 14 residues. Per germline, CDR1 SGHTA and CDR2 FQGNSA. V shed 5 bases and J shed 5 bases, with 15 bases lying between them. This chain's CDR3 is CASSHRVGVTEAFF. Written as DNA, the CDR3 is TGTGCCAGCAGCCACAGGGTCGGGGTAACTGAAGCTTTCTTT.

CDR3 in amino acids: CASSLYSATNEKLFF. The CDR3 nucleotides read TGTGCCAGCAGTTTGTACTCTGCAACTAATGAAAAACTGTTTTTT. The chain has TRBV27 and TRBJ1-4; D call uncertain. CDR3 size: 15 residues. Germline values: CDR1 MNHEY, CDR2 SMNVEV (reference sequence). Trimming stripped 3 bases from V and 0 bases from J, with 8 bases between.

This clone appeared a single time. An end of the junction differs from the germline gene, which may be a read error. The J gene is TRBJ2-7, the V gene TRBV7-7; 7 nucleotides agree with TRBD1. The CDR3 is made up of 13 amino acids. Germline values: CDR1 SSHAT, CDR2 FNYEAQ (reference sequence). The CDR3 DNA follows: TGTGCTAGCAGCTTAGGAGACGGACAGGATCAGTACTTC. Amino acids: CASSLGDGQDQYF.

V usage is TRBV5-5 and J usage is TRBJ2-2, with 9 bases identical to TRBD2. This CDR3 spans 19 amino acids. Per the germline V gene, CDR1 is SGHKS and CDR2 is YYEKEE (reference sequence). With 1 base clipped from V and 2 bases from J, the junction kept 12 bases outside the gene matches. CDR3 protein: CASSLFTEVAGANTGELFF. The CDR3 DNA is TGTGCCAGCAGCTTGTTCACAGAGGTAGCGGGAGCTAACACCGGGGAGCTGTTTTTT.

The chain has TRBV7-2 and TRBJ1-4; 7 nucleotides agree with TRBD1. The CDR3 length is 15 residues. Germline CDR1 and CDR2: SGHTA and FQGNSA. V gave up 5 bases and J gave up 6 bases; unmatched junction bases: 9. The DNA for the CDR3 is TGTGCCAGCAGCCAGCCCGGACAGGAGGATGAAAAACTGTTTTTT. Translating it yields CASSQPGQEDEKLFF.

There are a few counts of this clone. The V and J genes are TRBV6-1 and TRBJ2-7; possible D gene TRBD2, 5 bases. This CDR3 comprises 14 residues. Looked up from germline, CDR1 is MNHNS and CDR2 is SASEGT. Trimming removed 2 bases at V and 2 bases at J, with 10 bases between. CDR3 amino acids: CASSERGLPYEQYF. The CDR3 DNA is TGTGCCAGCAGTGAAAGAGGACTTCCCTACGAGCAGTACTTC.

The rearrangement joins TRBV11-1 to TRBJ2-7; tentative D call: TRBD1 (5 bases). Trimming shortened V by 5 bases and J by 4 bases, and 21 bases separated the two germline ends. This CDR3 is 16 amino acids long. CDR1 and CDR2 (germline): SGHAT, FQDESV (reference sequence). Here the CDR3 reads CASSPQSRAGFYEQYF. The CDR3 DNA follows: TGTGCCAGCAGCCCCCAATCCAGGGCCGGATTTTACGAGCAGTACTTC. Together with reference TRBV11-1 and TRBJ2-7, the CDR3 gives the full variable domain: EAEVAQSPRYKITEKSQAVAFWCDPISGHATLYWYRQILGQGPELLVQFQDESVVDDSQLPKDRFSAERLKGVDSTLKIQPAELGDSAMYLCASSPQSRAGFYEQYFGPGTRLTVT.

This clone was counted only a few times. V usage is TRBV5-5 and J usage is TRBJ2-1; 10 positions agree with TRBD2. Germline V gives CDR1 SGHKS, CDR2 YYEKEE (reference sequence). The CDR3 has 15 residues. V lost 0 bases to trimming and J lost 8 bases; unmatched junction nucleotides: 5. In DNA form, the CDR3 reads TGTGCCAGCAGCTTGGTCCCTAGCGGGAGTTATGAGCAGTTCTTC. Residues: CASSLVPSGSYEQFF.

The chain recombines TRBV5-4 with TRBJ2-3; D gene ambiguous. The CDR3 runs to 11 residues. Germline CDR1 and CDR2: SGHNT and YYREEE (reference sequence). The V end was cut by 2 bases, the J end by 8 bases, with 6 bases between. CDR3 coding DNA: TGTGCCAGCAGCTTCGGAGTTACGCAGTATTTT. Translated, it gives CASSFGVTQYF.

Only a few counts were recorded for this clone. The rearrangement links TRBV5-1 to TRBJ1-1; the match to TRBD1 covers 9 bases. Germline V gene sequence: CDR1 SGHRS, CDR2 YFSETQ. The CDR3 totals 12 residues. Germline trimming cut 3 bases from V and 11 bases from J; bases unmatched to any gene: 5. CDR3: CASSSGTGSAFF. CDR3 DNA: TGCGCCAGCAGCTCCGGGACAGGGTCGGCTTTCTTT. Full variable domain (rest looked up from reference TRBV5-1 and TRBJ1-1): KAGVTQTPRYLIKTRGQQVTLSCSPISGHRSVSWYQQTPGQGLQFLFEYFSETQRNKGNFPGRFSGRQFSNSRSEMNVSTLELGDSALYLCASSSGTGSAFFGQGTRLTVV.

The rearrangement joins TRBV9 to TRBJ2-1; D not resolved. In germline, CDR1 is SGDLS, CDR2 YYNGEE. The V end was cut by 1 base, the J end by 5 bases, with 16 bases between. CDR3 length: 16 amino acids. The CDR3 here is CASSVTEASFHNEQFF. As DNA, the CDR3 is TGTGCCAGCAGCGTAACTGAGGCGTCGTTCCACAATGAGCAGTTCTTC.

The chain joins TRBV11-3 to TRBJ2-7; D uncertain. The V and J ends lost 5 bases and 0 bases respectively, with 11 bases between them. Germline loops: CDR1 SGHNT, CDR2 YENEEA. CDR3 length: 14 amino acids. CDR3 sequence reads: CASSPGRSSYEQYF. The CDR3 bases are TGTGCCAGCAGCCCAGGCAGGTCCTCCTACGAGCAGTACTTC.

The chain employs TRBV28 and TRBJ2-7; TRBD1 matches at 8 bases. Germline V gene data show CDR1 as MDHEN and CDR2 as SYDVKM. The CDR3 consists of 15 residues. Germline trimming cut 2 bases from V and 4 bases from J; bases unmatched to any gene: 7. CDR3 protein: CASSLGGTGGYEQYF. DNA for the CDR3: TGTGCCAGCAGTTTAGGCGGGACAGGCGGGTACGAGCAGTACTTC.

J is TRBJ2-3 and V is TRBV25-1, with D perhaps TRBD1 (6 bases). Germline loops: CDR1 MGHDK, CDR2 SYGVNS. V lost 4 bases and J 0 bases, leaving 11 bases between the germline ends. This CDR3 has 15 residues. The CDR3 nucleotides are TGTGCCAGCAGTGCCCGGGACACTAGCACAGATACGCAGTATTTT. It codes for CASSARDTSTDTQYF.

The CDR3 DNA reads TGTGCCAGCAGTTTAGCAGGGATTAATTCACCCCTCCACTTT. Translated, it gives CASSLAGINSPLHF. The V call is TRBV28, the J call TRBJ1-6, with D tentatively TRBD1 (5 bases). CDR1 is MDHEN and CDR2 is SYDVKM in the germline V gene. The CDR3 is 14 residues long. V was clipped by 2 bases and J by 6 bases, with 8 bases between them.

This rearrangement joins TRBV5-6 to TRBJ1-6; TRBD1 matches 9 bases. Losses at the gene ends were 0 bases for V and 1 base for J; bases not matched to a gene: 8. There are 19 residues in the CDR3. CDR1 and CDR2 (germline): SGHDT, YYEEEE. The CDR3 sequence is CASSLVKGQGQSYNSPLHF. The CDR3 region has the DNA TGTGCCAGCAGCTTGGTTAAGGGACAGGGACAATCCTATAATTCACCCCTCCACTTT.

The rearrangement uses TRBV27 and TRBJ2-5; D is possibly TRBD2 (5 bases). There are 13 residues in the CDR3. Trimming shortened V by 3 bases and J by 7 bases, and 12 bases separated the two germline ends. Looked up from germline, CDR1 is MNHEY and CDR2 is SMNVEV (reference sequence). The CDR3 DNA reads as TGTGCCAGCAGTTTCCGGCAGAGCGGGACCCAGTACTTC. Protein: CASSFRQSGTQYF.